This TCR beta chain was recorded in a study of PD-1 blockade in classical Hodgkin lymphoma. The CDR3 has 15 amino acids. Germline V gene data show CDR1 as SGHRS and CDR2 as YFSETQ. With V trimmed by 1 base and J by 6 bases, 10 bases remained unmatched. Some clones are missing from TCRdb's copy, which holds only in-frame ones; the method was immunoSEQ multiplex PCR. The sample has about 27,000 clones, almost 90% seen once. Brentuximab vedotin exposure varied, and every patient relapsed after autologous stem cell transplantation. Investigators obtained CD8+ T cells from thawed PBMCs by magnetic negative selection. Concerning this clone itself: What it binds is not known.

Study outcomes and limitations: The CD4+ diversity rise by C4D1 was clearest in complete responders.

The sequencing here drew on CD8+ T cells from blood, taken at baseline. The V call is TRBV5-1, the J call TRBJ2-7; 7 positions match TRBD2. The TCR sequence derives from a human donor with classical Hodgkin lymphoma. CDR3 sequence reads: CASSLLGGSVIEQYF. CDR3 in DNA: TGCGCCAGCAGCTTGCTTGGCGGGAGTGTTATCGAGCAGTACTTC.